A single sample is the source of the 5 T cell receptor beta chains below, sequenced in a study of blood T cell repertoires in COVID-19. Assay: immunoSEQ multiplex PCR; the TCRdb copy retains only in-frame clones and omits some. The repertoire holds 200,000 to 250,000 clones, with around 84% as singletons. Sequencing was carried out using peripheral blood. The receptors here all came from a woman in her sixties who had recovered from COVID-19.

This chain joins TRBV6-5 and TRBJ1-2; D may be TRBD1 (6 bases). Trimming removed 4 bases from V and 8 bases from J, with 11 bases in between. Germline values: CDR1 MNHEY, CDR2 SVGAGI. CDR3 length: 12 residues. The CDR3 bases are TGTGCCAGCAGTTCCCAGGGGTTGGGCTACACCTTC. This translates into CASSSQGLGYTF.

To note about this clone: Additional DNA sequences in this sample encode the identical CDR3. This chain connects TRBV11-3 to TRBJ2-3, with D possibly being TRBD2 (5 bases). The germline V and J ends were trimmed by 3 bases and 2 bases, with 9 bases remaining between them. This CDR3 comprises 14 residues. Germline CDR1 SGHNT, CDR2 YENEEA. The CDR3 is CASSLDGNTDTQYF. The CDR3, as DNA: TGTGCCAGCAGCTTGGACGGGAACACAGATACGCAGTATTTT.

V and J are TRBV2 and TRBJ1-3; D remains ambiguous. V lost 3 bases, J lost 0 bases, and 9 bases lay in between. The germline V gene encodes CDR1 SNHLY and CDR2 FYNNEI. This CDR3 comprises 15 residues. The CDR3 nucleotides read TGTGCCAGCAGTGACGGGTCGAGCTCTGGAAACACCATATATTTT. Translating it yields CASSDGSSSGNTIYF. Drawing the rest from reference TRBV2 and TRBJ1-3, the complete variable domain is EPEVTQTPSHQVTQMGQEVILRCVPISNHLYFYWYRQILGQKVEFLVSFYNNEISEKSEIFDDQFSVERPDGSNFTLKIRSTKLEDSAMYFCASSDGSSSGNTIYFGEGSWLTVV.

The gene calls are TRBV4-2 and TRBJ2-5, with 9 bases that match TRBD2. The CDR3 loop spans 17 amino acids. Germline V lookup: CDR1 LGHNA, CDR2 YNFKEQ. Germline trimming cut 0 bases from V and 4 bases from J; bases unmatched to any gene: 9. CDR3 in DNA: TGTGCCAGCAGCCAAGAGGTGACTAGCGGAGGGAGAGAGACCCAGTACTTC. It specifies CASSQEVTSGGRETQYF.

The chain is built from TRBV2 and TRBJ2-1, with 13 bases that match TRBD2. V lost 9 bases, J lost 7 bases, and 6 bases stayed unmatched. The germline V gene encodes CDR1 SNHLY and CDR2 FYNNEI. The CDR3 totals 14 residues. The CDR3 here is CASRGTSGENEQFF. The CDR3 coding sequence is TGTGCCAGTAGAGGGACTAGCGGGGAAAATGAGCAGTTCTTC.